The clone carrying this T cell receptor beta chain occurred once. Unique molecular identifiers tagged the TCRbeta library. TCRdb analysed the PCR reads with MiXCR anew, one entry per CDR3 protein. Among about 980,000 distinct CDR3 sequences listed, around 30% were seen once. This specimen comes from a study of T-cell reconstitution after alpha-beta-depleted transplantation in children. Per germline, CDR1 SGHVS and CDR2 FQNEAQ. The CDR3 runs 17 residues. V was shortened by 5 bases and J by 7 bases, with 23 bases between the two germline ends. The clonotype was recovered from a boy under three years old who had a stem cell transplant for SCID, so the T cells may come from the graft donor. Source: PBMCs, mostly from graft donor cells, taken 360 days after TCRalphabeta/CD19-depleted stem cell transplant. The V gene is TRBV7-8, the J gene TRBJ1-4; D perhaps matches TRBD1 (5 bases). The CDR3 region is CASSQGAVQGRGEKLFF. Written as DNA, the CDR3 is TGTGCCAGCAGCCAGGGAGCAGTACAAGGACGAGGTGAAAAACTGTTTTTT.